These 32 T cell receptor beta chains came from one sample sequenced in a study of technical replicates of blood from several donors (dated by TCRdb to between 2016 and 2019). The method was the immunoSEQ multiplex PCR assay. TCRdb provides this immuneACCESS table in a form limited to in-frame rearrangements. Some clones are lacking; in checked studies, under half of them reflect an unresolved V gene, and why the rest are absent is not known. The table for this sample lists about 80,000 clones; about 86% of them were counted only once. The ten largest clonotypes hold under 5.5% of the sample. The sample was PBMCs. The receptors were sampled from a human donor in good health. Some clones in this sample may be carry-over from other donors' samples.

In nucleotides, the CDR3 is TGCGCCAGCAGCAGTAGCGGGAGGGCCTACGAGCAGTACTTC. This codes for CASSSSGRAYEQYF. The chain uses TRBV5-1 and TRBJ2-7; the match to TRBD2 covers 11 bases. V lost 4 bases and J lost 2; bases outside the gene matches: 2. The CDR3 has 14 amino acids. Germline values: CDR1 SGHRS, CDR2 YFSETQ.

This clone has more than one count but fewer than ten. V usage is TRBV2 and J usage is TRBJ2-7; no firm D call. CDR3 size: 12 residues. The germline CDR1 and CDR2 sequences are SNHLY and FYNNEI. Trimming left V 2 bases short and J 3 bases short, with 5 bases between. The chain's CDR3 is CASSEQNYEQYF. In DNA form, the CDR3 reads TGTGCCAGCAGTGAACAGAACTACGAGCAGTACTTC. Full variable domain (remainder filled in from reference TRBV2 and TRBJ2-7): EPEVTQTPSHQVTQMGQEVILRCVPISNHLYFYWYRQILGQKVEFLVSFYNNEISEKSEIFDDQFSVERPDGSNFTLKIRSTKLEDSAMYFCASSEQNYEQYFGPGTRLTVT.

The chain has TRBV2 and TRBJ1-2; TRBD1 matches 7 bases. This CDR3 is built from 12 residues. The ends lost 6 bases at V and 8 bases at J; junction bases unmatched: 6. Germline assignment: CDR1 SNHLY and CDR2 FYNNEI. In nucleotides, the CDR3 is TGTGCCAGCAGGGGACAGCCGACCGGCTACACCTTC. Residues: CASRGQPTGYTF.

This chain connects TRBV6-5 to TRBJ1-6, with 10 bases fitting TRBD1. V dropped 6 bases and J dropped 5; count of bases not matched to a gene: 4. The CDR3 spans 15 residues. The germline V gene encodes CDR1 MNHEY and CDR2 SVGAGI. The CDR3 loop reads CASSAGTGDNSPLHF. For the CDR3, the DNA is TGTGCCAGCAGCGCCGGGACAGGGGATAATTCACCCCTCCACTTT.

The table lists this clone with a count of one. The chain links TRBV30 to TRBJ2-3; the D gene is possibly TRBD2 (5 bases). This CDR3 is built from 14 residues. V gave up 0 bases and J gave up 6 bases, with 13 bases separating them. Germline V gene data show CDR1 as GTSNPN and CDR2 as SVGIG (reference sequence). In nucleotides, the CDR3 is TGTGCCTGGAGTGTACGTGGGAGATGGGATACGCAGTATTTT. Protein product: CAWSVRGRWDTQYF.

The chain is built from TRBV5-6 and TRBJ2-1, with 11 bases lining up with TRBD2. The CDR3 has 15 residues. Losses at the gene ends were 4 bases for V and 15 bases for J; bases not matched to a gene: 15. The germline gives CDR1 SGHDT, CDR2 YYEEEE. DNA for the CDR3: TGTGCCAGCAGCCTACGGGAAGTTAGCGGGGGGGCCTCGTTCTTC. This sequence encodes CASSLREVSGGASFF. The variable domain in full, with the rest retrieved from reference TRBV5-6 and TRBJ2-1, is DAGVTQSPTHLIKTRGQQVTLRCSPKSGHDTVSWYQQALGQGPQFIFQYYEEEERQRGNFPDRFSGHQFPNYSSELNVNALLLGDSALYLCASSLREVSGGASFFGPGTRLTVL.

The genes are TRBV6-1 and TRBJ2-2; 7 nucleotides agree with TRBD2. The CDR3 runs to 16 residues. Germline CDR1 MNHNS, CDR2 SASEGT. After removal of 2 bases from V and 4 bases from J, the junction contained 7 bases not matched to a gene. Written as DNA, the CDR3 is TGTGCCAGCAGTGAAACGGCGGGAGAGGGCACCGGGGAGCTGTTTTTT. Translating it yields CASSETAGEGTGELFF.

In its sample, this clone was seen once. This chain uses TRBV5-1 with TRBJ1-1; possible D gene TRBD1, 5 bases. Germline V CDR1 and CDR2: SGHRS, YFSETQ. CDR3 length equals 12 residues. The germline V and J ends were trimmed by 4 bases and 10 bases, with 14 bases remaining between them. CDR3 residues: CASSQNSGGAFF. Written as DNA, the CDR3 is TGCGCCAGCAGCCAAAACTCGGGGGGAGCTTTCTTT.

This rearrangement joins TRBV4-3 to TRBJ2-2; 7 bases are shared with TRBD1. This CDR3 contains 16 residues. Trimming took 4 bases from V and 4 from J; bases not matched to a gene: 9. CDR1 is LGHNA, CDR2 YSLEER, per germline. The CDR3 nucleotides are TGCGCCAGCAGCCCTCGACAGGGATGGATCACCGGGGAGCTGTTTTTT. This translates into CASSPRQGWITGELFF.

In this sample, this clone turned up once. The genes are TRBV19 and TRBJ1-2, with 11 bases lining up with TRBD1. The germline gives CDR1 LNHDA, CDR2 SQIVND (reference sequence). This CDR3 is 14 amino acids long. The V gene end was trimmed by 5 bases and the J gene end by 4 bases; junction bases not matched to a gene: 3. The CDR3 DNA follows: TGTGCCAGTAGTCTGGGGACAGGGGGCTATGGCTACACCTTC. The encoded protein is CASSLGTGGYGYTF.

V is TRBV5-5 and J is TRBJ2-7, with D perhaps matching TRBD1 (6 bases). CDR3 length equals 13 residues. Trimming took 4 bases from V and 7 from J, leaving 15 bases between them. Germline V gene sequence: CDR1 SGHKS, CDR2 YYEKEE (reference sequence). DNA for the CDR3: TGTGCCAGCAGCCTAGGCAGGGGCTTGGAGCAGTACTTC. Its translation is CASSLGRGLEQYF.

The chain has TRBV6-5 and TRBJ2-5; D is unclear. The germline gives CDR1 MNHEY, CDR2 SVGAGI. The CDR3 is 13 residues long. V dropped 2 bases and J dropped 3 bases, with 7 bases sitting between them. CDR3 nucleotides: TGTGCCAGCAGTTACGTCAGGAAAGAGACCCAGTACTTC. Translated, it gives CASSYVRKETQYF.

Notes on this clone: Other nucleotide sequences from this sample produce the same CDR3. This rearrangement joins TRBV6-4 to TRBJ2-3, with 11 bases that match TRBD2. Germline V lookup: CDR1 MRHNA, CDR2 SNTAGT. V lost 0 bases and J lost 6; bases outside the gene matches: 2. CDR3 length equals 15 residues. The CDR3 nucleotides read TGTGCCAGCAGTGACTCTAGCGGGGGGGCCGATACGCAGTATTTT. Translating it yields CASSDSSGGADTQYF.

V is TRBV7-2 and J is TRBJ2-1, with D maybe TRBD2 (5 bases). Trimming took 5 bases from V and 3 from J, leaving 11 bases between them. Germline loops: CDR1 SGHTA, CDR2 FQGNSA. This CDR3 contains 14 residues. CDR3 protein: CASSLGLIYNEQFF. In DNA, the CDR3 is TGTGCCAGCAGCCTCGGACTGATCTACAATGAGCAGTTCTTC.

The rearrangement joins TRBV5-4 to TRBJ1-2, with D possibly TRBD1 on 6 matching bases. Germline loops: CDR1 SGHNT, CDR2 YYREEE (reference sequence). There are 16 residues in the CDR3. V lost 4 bases and J lost 3, with 19 bases in between. The CDR3 coding sequence is TGTGCCAGCAGCCCCAGGCAGTACAGGGAACACTATGGCTACACCTTC. Translated: CASSPRQYREHYGYTF.

V is TRBV7-6 and J is TRBJ1-3; TRBD1 matches 11 bases. V lost 1 base to trimming and J lost 2 bases; unmatched junction nucleotides: 4. The CDR3 totals 17 residues. Looked up from germline, CDR1 is SGHVS and CDR2 is FNYEAQ. The CDR3, as DNA: TGTGCCAGCAGCTTAGTTGCGGGACAGGGGGCTGGAAACACCATATATTTT. It translates to CASSLVAGQGAGNTIYF.

The rearrangement joins TRBV7-7 to TRBJ2-2; possibly TRBD1 for D (5 bases). The CDR3 spans 13 residues. Looked up from germline, CDR1 is SSHAT and CDR2 is FNYEAQ (reference sequence). Trimming shortened V by 5 bases and J by 4 bases, and 8 bases separated the two germline ends. The CDR3 DNA reads as TGTGCCAGCAGCCTCGACAGCACCGGGGAGCTGTTTTTT. This encodes CASSLDSTGELFF.

This chain connects TRBV9 to TRBJ2-5, with D unclear. The CDR3 is made up of 14 amino acids. V gave up 0 bases and J gave up 5 bases, with 11 bases separating them. Germline-derived CDR1 and CDR2 are SGDLS and YYNGEE. In DNA, the CDR3 is TGTGCCAGCAGCGTAGATCTCCACCGGGAGACCCAGTACTTC. Translating it yields CASSVDLHRETQYF.

To note about this clone: The same CDR3 also results from other DNA sequences found in this sample. The chain links TRBV7-9 to TRBJ2-1, with TRBD1 as a possible D gene (5 bases). V was cut by 2 bases and J by 0 bases, with 8 bases left in between. CDR1 is SEHNR, CDR2 FQNEAQ, per germline (reference sequence). The CDR3 spans 15 residues. This chain's CDR3 is CASSLRRGSYNEQFF. In nucleotides, the CDR3 is TGTGCCAGCAGCTTACGAAGGGGCTCCTACAATGAGCAGTTCTTC.

The chain uses TRBV4-3 and TRBJ2-7; the match to TRBD2 covers 10 bases. Trimming removed 5 bases from V and 2 bases from J; junction bases left unmatched: 6. The germline CDR1 and CDR2 sequences are LGHNA and YSLEER. The CDR3 has 15 residues. CDR3 protein: CASSSASGGAYEQYF. The DNA for the CDR3 is TGCGCCAGCAGCTCGGCTAGCGGGGGCGCCTACGAGCAGTACTTC.

This clone was detected once. V gene TRBV11-2 combines with J gene TRBJ2-4; D ambiguous. V was cut by 6 bases and J by 2 bases, with 11 bases left in between. The CDR3 has 14 amino acids. Germline loops: CDR1 SGHAT, CDR2 FQNNGV. CDR3 sequence reads: CASSSGRTKNIQYF. The CDR3 DNA reads TGTGCCAGCAGTTCAGGCAGGACCAAAAACATTCAGTACTTC.

The chain recombines TRBV7-9 with TRBJ1-2, with 7 bases fitting TRBD1. The V gene's germline CDR1 is SEHNR and CDR2 FQNEAQ (reference sequence). The J segment lost 4 bases and the V segment lost 5 bases, leaving 7 bases of the junction unmatched. The CDR3 has 14 amino acids. CDR3 protein: CASSPGTAFYGYTF. CDR3 nucleotide sequence: TGTGCCAGCAGCCCCGGGACAGCCTTCTATGGCTACACCTTC.

In this sample, this clone turned up once. The chain couples TRBV9 to TRBJ2-7, with 7 nucleotides matching TRBD1. The germline CDR1 and CDR2 sequences are SGDLS and YYNGEE. With 0 bases clipped from V and 6 bases from J, the junction kept 3 bases outside the gene matches. The CDR3 has 13 residues. The CDR3 nucleotides read TGTGCCAGCAGCGTAGGACAGGGATCCGAGCAGTACTTC. Translation: CASSVGQGSEQYF.

The chain recombines TRBV4-3 with TRBJ2-7, with a possible D match to TRBD1 (6 bases). The V end was cut by 3 bases, the J end by 2 bases, with 11 bases between. Germline CDR1 reads LGHNA; CDR2 reads YSLEER. The CDR3 is made up of 14 amino acids. CDR3 DNA sequence: TGCGCCAGCAGCCAGCGACAGGCACCCTACGAGCAGTACTTC. Its translation: CASSQRQAPYEQYF.

The chain carries TRBV6-5 and TRBJ1-1; unclear D gene. V was shortened by 7 bases and J by 1 base, with 10 bases between the two germline ends. Looked up from germline, CDR1 is MNHEY and CDR2 is SVGAGI. The CDR3 loop spans 13 amino acids. In DNA form, the CDR3 reads TGTGCCAGCACCCGAGGTAGGAACACTGAAGCTTTCTTT. Translation gives CASTRGRNTEAFF.

This chain uses TRBV7-2 with TRBJ2-3, with 9 bases fitting TRBD2. Germline CDR1 is SGHTA and CDR2 is FQGNSA. Unmatched junction bases numbered 4, after V lost 5 bases and J lost 1 base. This CDR3 spans 15 amino acids. Written as DNA, the CDR3 is TGTGCCAGCAGCACGACTAGCGGCGGCACAGATACGCAGTATTTT. Translation: CASSTTSGGTDTQYF.

This sequence joins TRBV18 and TRBJ2-3; D may be TRBD1 (6 bases). With 3 bases removed from V and 9 bases from J, the gap between germline ends came to 16 bases. Germline values: CDR1 KGHSH, CDR2 LQKENI. CDR3 length: 14 residues. The chain's CDR3 is CASSPDIQGTTQYF. The CDR3 DNA follows: TGTGCCAGCTCACCCGATATACAGGGAACCACGCAGTATTTT.

The chain carries TRBV29-1 and TRBJ1-2; D not resolved. The germline V gene has CDR1 SQVTM and CDR2 ANQGSEA. Trimming took 7 bases from V and 2 from J, leaving 8 bases between them. This CDR3 is built from 11 residues. The CDR3, as DNA: TGCAGCGGACTCGAAAACTATGGCTACACCTTC. It encodes CSGLENYGYTF.

This sequence joins TRBV18 and TRBJ2-3, with 7 bases lining up with TRBD2. This CDR3 comprises 13 residues. Trimming took 3 bases from V and 7 from J; bases not matched to a gene: 4. Per the germline V gene, CDR1 is KGHSH and CDR2 is LQKENI. The CDR3 reads CASSPGRENTQYF. The DNA for the CDR3 is TGTGCCAGCTCACCGGGGAGGGAAAATACGCAGTATTTT.

This clone was recorded only once. The V and J genes are TRBV30 and TRBJ2-3; 8 nucleotides match TRBD1. The V and J ends lost 2 bases and 5 bases, in that order; junction bases with no gene match: 6. The CDR3 is made up of 14 amino acids. Germline CDR1 and CDR2: GTSNPN and SVGIG (reference sequence). CDR3 residues: CAWSTGGLGDTQYF. CDR3 coding DNA: TGTGCCTGGAGTACAGGGGGACTGGGAGATACGCAGTATTTT.

J is TRBJ1-2 and V is TRBV5-4, with TRBD1 as a possible D gene (6 bases). V was pared by 0 bases and J by 7 bases, with 10 bases between. CDR1 is SGHNT, CDR2 YYREEE, per germline (reference sequence). The length of the CDR3 is 13 residues. CDR3 DNA: TGTGCCAGCAGCTTGGAGGGGGGGGTTGGCTACACCTTC. It codes for CASSLEGGVGYTF. The full variable domain, rest sourced from reference TRBV5-4 and TRBJ1-2, is ETGVTQSPTHLIKTRGQQVTLRCSSQSGHNTVSWYQQALGQGPQFIFQYYREEENGRGNFPPRFSGLQFPNYSSELNVNALELDDSALYLCASSLEGGVGYTFGSGTRLTVV.

The chain is built from TRBV19 and TRBJ1-5; tentatively, D is TRBD1 (5 bases). V lost 1 base and J 7 bases, leaving 14 bases between the germline ends. This CDR3 has 15 amino acids. Germline V gene lookup returns CDR1 LNHDA and CDR2 SQIVND (reference sequence). CDR3 nucleotides: TGTGCCAGTAGTATAGTCGGCCAGGGTTTGCAGCCCCAGCATTTT. Its translation is CASSIVGQGLQPQHF. Filled out from reference TRBV19 and TRBJ1-5, the complete variable domain reads DGGITQSPKYLFRKEGQNVTLSCEQNLNHDAMYWYRQDPGQGLRLIYYSQIVNDFQKGDIAEGYSVSREKKESFPLTVTSAQKNPTAFYLCASSIVGQGLQPQHFGDGTRLSIL.